The 5 T cell receptor beta chains reported below all come from one sample, sequenced in a study of T cell responses to AZD1222 COVID-19 vaccine. Repertoires were generated with immunoSEQ multiplex PCR, while TCRdb's copy carries only in-frame clones and drops some. The data contain 95,000 to 130,000 clones, 85% to 95% of them singletons. The specimen was peripheral blood, collected on day 0 of AZD1222 vaccination. The receptors derive from an adult in good health.

J is TRBJ1-2 and V is TRBV10-3; the D gene is possibly TRBD1 (6 bases). CDR1 and CDR2 (germline): ENHRY, SYGVKD. V was cut by 0 bases and J by 8 bases, with 13 bases left in between. This CDR3 spans 14 amino acids. The CDR3 loop is CAISESRAGEGYTF. The CDR3 DNA sequence: TGTGCCATCAGTGAGTCGCGGGCAGGGGAAGGCTACACCTTC.

The V and J genes are TRBV2 and TRBJ2-7; 12 nucleotides agree with TRBD2. Germline V gene sequence: CDR1 SNHLY, CDR2 FYNNEI. J gave up 6 bases and V 7 bases, and 4 bases lay outside the gene matches. The CDR3 is 13 amino acids. For the CDR3, the DNA is TGTGCCAGCAAGGGACTAGCGGGTCTCGAGCAGTACTTC. Protein: CASKGLAGLEQYF.

The chain uses TRBV29-1 and TRBJ2-7; D uncertain. This CDR3 has 12 residues. The germline V gene encodes CDR1 SQVTM and CDR2 ANQGSEA. V was cut by 4 bases and J by 2 bases, with 9 bases left in between. CDR3 sequence reads: CSVGGPAYEQYF. CDR3 DNA sequence: TGCAGCGTTGGCGGCCCGGCCTACGAGCAGTACTTC.

This rearrangement joins TRBV2 to TRBJ2-3, with 8 bases aligning to TRBD2. The V gene's germline CDR1 is SNHLY and CDR2 FYNNEI. V dropped 4 bases and J dropped 3; count of bases not matched to a gene: 9. CDR3 length: 16 residues. The CDR3 protein is CASSGTLADLTDTQYF. The CDR3 nucleotides read TGTGCCAGCAGTGGCACACTAGCGGATTTGACAGATACGCAGTATTTT.

CDR3 DNA: TGTGCCAGCAGGGGTTGGGCGATCGTCTATGGCTACACCTTC. Translation gives CASRGWAIVYGYTF. The J gene is TRBJ1-2, the V gene TRBV7-3; D remains unclear. The V and J ends lost 6 bases and 4 bases respectively, with 15 bases between them. The CDR3 contains 14 residues. Germline V gene lookup returns CDR1 SGHTA and CDR2 FQGTGA.